These 22 T cell receptor beta chains came from one sample sequenced in a study of a mutant IDH1 vaccine in newly diagnosed glioma. The antigens of these receptors remain unknown. Measured with immunoSEQ multiplex PCR; TCRdb has only the in-frame clones, and not every one. Counted here are 30,000 to 40,000 clones, 55% to 60% occurring once; the ten biggest clones make up 11%. Indicated time point: week 5, during vaccination. Vaccination used 300 ug of mutant IDH1 20-mer peptide per dose, with topical imiquimod. The specimen comprised PBMCs, sampled from a glioma patient whose treatment included an IDH1 peptide vaccine. These receptors were obtained from a woman aged 18 to 35 with glioma.

This chain connects TRBV6-6 to TRBJ2-2, with 10 positions matching TRBD2. After removal of 6 bases from V and 1 base from J, the junction contained 5 bases not matched to a gene. This CDR3 has 16 residues. Germline CDR1 reads MNHNY; CDR2 reads SVGAGI (reference sequence). Here the CDR3 reads CASRRASGGNTGELFF. CDR3 bases: TGTGCCAGCAGGCGCGCTAGCGGGGGGAACACCGGGGAGCTGTTTTTT.

The table lists this clone with a few counts. The chain employs TRBV6-1 and TRBJ2-2, with 10 positions matching TRBD1. In germline, CDR1 is MNHNS, CDR2 SASEGT. The CDR3 is 15 residues long. V lost 6 bases, J lost 0 bases, and 1 base stayed unmatched. This chain's CDR3 is CASRGQGANTGELFF. The CDR3 DNA is TGTGCCAGCAGAGGACAGGGGGCGAACACCGGGGAGCTGTTTTTT.

The chain recombines TRBV28 with TRBJ1-1; D remains ambiguous. V was shortened by 3 bases and J by 7 bases, with 15 bases between the two germline ends. The CDR3 has 14 amino acids. Germline CDR1 MDHEN, CDR2 SYDVKM. DNA of the CDR3: TGTGCCAGCAGTTTTCTGTTAGGAGGAGTTGAAGCTTTCTTT. Its translation: CASSFLLGGVEAFF. Full variable domain (rest looked up from reference TRBV28 and TRBJ1-1): DVKVTQSSRYLVKRTGEKVFLECVQDMDHENMFWYRQDPGLGLRLIYFSYDVKMKEKGDIPEGYSVSREKKERFSLILESASTNQTSMYLCASSFLLGGVEAFFGQGTRLTVV.

V gene TRBV28 combines with J gene TRBJ2-1; 9 bases match TRBD1. With V trimmed by 3 bases and J by 8 bases, 8 bases remained unmatched. The CDR3 has 15 residues. Germline CDR1 reads MDHEN; CDR2 reads SYDVKM. Here the CDR3 reads CASSLGGQGTDEQFF. CDR3 bases: TGTGCCAGCAGTTTGGGGGGACAGGGCACCGATGAGCAGTTCTTC.

This clone was seen just once. The chain links TRBV15 to TRBJ1-5, with 8 bases fitting TRBD1. The CDR3 sequence is 15 residues long. The junction had 0 bases not matched to a gene; V was cut back by 2 bases and J by 0 bases. CDR1 LNHNV and CDR2 YYDKDF come from the germline V gene (reference sequence). The CDR3 nucleotides read TGTGCCACCAGCAGACAGGGGGCTAGCAATCAGCCCCAGCATTTT. Its translation: CATSRQGASNQPQHF.

V gene TRBV4-3 combines with J gene TRBJ2-2; D gene unclear. The CDR3 is 14 residues long. Germline lookup yields CDR1 LGHNA and CDR2 YSLEER. The V and J ends lost 0 bases and 10 bases respectively, with 12 bases between them. CDR3 sequence reads: CASSQDLGFQELFF. The CDR3 nucleotides read TGCGCCAGCAGCCAAGATCTAGGGTTTCAGGAGCTGTTTTTT.

This chain uses TRBV28 with TRBJ2-1; no clear D. The CDR3 is made up of 14 amino acids. Trimming removed 6 bases at V and 6 bases at J, with 15 bases between. Germline assignment: CDR1 MDHEN and CDR2 SYDVKM. CDR3 nucleotide sequence: TGTGCCAGCAGCCTGCGGTCTGCAGGCAATGAGCAGTTCTTC. Translating gives CASSLRSAGNEQFF.

The chain links TRBV6-5 to TRBJ1-1, with D hard to call. Germline V gene lookup returns CDR1 MNHEY and CDR2 SVGAGI. The CDR3 consists of 12 residues. Trimming took off 10 bases at V and 1 base at J, with 10 bases between the two ends. CDR3 nucleotides: TGTGCCACGCGGGTAGGGAACACTGAAGCTTTCTTT. It specifies CATRVGNTEAFF.

This clone appeared a few times. This chain joins TRBV19 and TRBJ1-5; D may be TRBD1 (5 bases). CDR3 length: 14 amino acids. The V end lost 1 base, the J end lost 7 bases, and 11 bases lay between the germline ends. Germline values: CDR1 LNHDA, CDR2 SQIVND (reference sequence). CDR3: CASSIVGEGQPQHF. Here the CDR3 DNA reads TGTGCCAGTAGTATAGTGGGGGAGGGACAGCCCCAGCATTTT.

The J gene is TRBJ2-5, the V gene TRBV5-4; 10 positions agree with TRBD1. V shed 3 bases, J shed 5 bases, and the junction held 7 bases outside the gene matches. CDR1 is SGHNT and CDR2 is YYREEE in the germline V gene (reference sequence). The CDR3 runs 15 residues. The CDR3 loop is CASSWRQGAGETQYF. CDR3 DNA: TGTGCCAGCAGCTGGCGACAGGGGGCGGGTGAGACCCAGTACTTC.

This clone was recorded only once. In DNA, the CDR3 is TGTGCCATCAGCCGACAGGGGGCACTATTGGACGGGGAGCTGTTTTTT. Translated, it gives CAISRQGALLDGELFF. The chain is built from TRBV10-3 and TRBJ2-2; 10 bases match TRBD1. Trimming cost V 6 bases and J 7 bases; bases outside gene matches: 11. Germline lookup yields CDR1 ENHRY and CDR2 SYGVKD. CDR3 size: 16 residues.

There are a few counts of this clone. In nucleotides, the CDR3 is TGTGCCAGCAGTTTACGGCAGAAGTCCTACAATGAGCAGTTCTTC. Protein: CASSLRQKSYNEQFF. The V and J genes are TRBV27 and TRBJ2-1; no reliable D call. Germline CDR1 MNHEY, CDR2 SMNVEV (reference sequence). Trimming pared 2 bases from V and 1 base from J, leaving 9 bases between. This CDR3 spans 15 amino acids.

J is TRBJ2-7 and V is TRBV2; possibly TRBD1 for D (5 bases). V shed 4 bases and J shed 3 bases, with 7 bases lying between them. In germline, CDR1 is SNHLY, CDR2 FYNNEI. The CDR3 is 12 amino acids. This CDR3 reads CASSAQGYEQYF. The CDR3 region has the DNA TGTGCCAGCAGTGCTCAGGGCTACGAGCAGTACTTC.

CDR3 residues: CASSDRGNWDEQFF. In DNA form, the CDR3 reads TGTGCCAGCAGTGACAGGGGTAATTGGGATGAGCAGTTCTTC. J is TRBJ2-1 and V is TRBV5-4; 8 nucleotides agree with TRBD1. Germline CDR1 reads SGHNT; CDR2 reads YYREEE (reference sequence). The ends lost 5 bases at V and 8 bases at J; junction bases unmatched: 9. This CDR3 spans 14 amino acids.

The V gene is TRBV6-6, the J gene TRBJ1-2; D remains unclear. Germline V gene data show CDR1 as MNHNY and CDR2 as SVGAGI (reference sequence). With 4 bases removed from V and 7 bases from J, the gap between germline ends came to 10 bases. The CDR3 extends over 12 amino acids. The CDR3 is CASSSYLGGYTF. The CDR3 DNA follows: TGTGCCAGCAGTTCATACCTCGGTGGCTACACCTTC.

This clone was detected only a few times. The chain uses TRBV27 and TRBJ2-7, with 8 positions matching TRBD1. V lost 6 bases, J lost 1 base, and 5 bases stayed unmatched. The CDR3 has 14 residues. CDR1 and CDR2 (germline): MNHEY, SMNVEV (reference sequence). CDR3 sequence reads: CASSRDRNSYEQYF. CDR3 nucleotide sequence: TGTGCCAGCAGCCGGGACAGGAATTCCTACGAGCAGTACTTC.

This clone was observed a handful of times. This chain uses TRBV7-8 with TRBJ2-1; the match to TRBD2 covers 11 bases. Germline V lookup: CDR1 SGHVS, CDR2 FQNEAQ. V shed 8 bases, J shed 5 bases, and the junction held 14 bases outside the gene matches. The CDR3 is made up of 17 amino acids. The CDR3 nucleotides read TGTGCCAGCGAAGAGACCAAAGGGACTAGCGGAAACAATGAGCAGTTCTTC. Translating it yields CASEETKGTSGNNEQFF.

The CDR3 DNA is TGTGCCAGCAGTTACTCGGACAGGGGGGACTACGAGCAGTACTTC. Translated: CASSYSDRGDYEQYF. The chain has TRBV6-5 and TRBJ2-7; 10 bases are a match to TRBD1. The junction had 2 bases not matched to a gene; V was cut back by 0 bases and J by 3 bases. This CDR3 region has 15 residues. Germline V gene lookup returns CDR1 MNHEY and CDR2 SVGAGI.

This chain uses TRBV7-2 with TRBJ1-1; a weak D match, TRBD1 (5 bases). The CDR3 extends over 15 amino acids. Germline assignment: CDR1 SGHTA and CDR2 FQGNSA. Trimming left V 1 base short and J 1 base short, with 10 bases between. CDR3 in DNA: TGTGCCAGCAGCTTAGGTCTGGGGCCGAACACTGAAGCTTTCTTT. Translating gives CASSLGLGPNTEAFF. The entire variable domain, with the rest obtained from reference TRBV7-2 and TRBJ1-1, is as follows: GAGVSQSPSNKVTEKGKDVELRCDPISGHTALYWYRQSLGQGLEFLIYFQGNSAPDKSGLPSDRFSAERTGGSVSTLTIQRTQQEDSAVYLCASSLGLGPNTEAFFGQGTRLTVV.

This chain joins TRBV19 and TRBJ2-2, with D unresolved. Germline V gene sequence: CDR1 LNHDA, CDR2 SQIVND (reference sequence). CDR3 length: 14 residues. V was shortened by 6 bases and J by 0 bases, with 8 bases between the two germline ends. The CDR3 nucleotides read TGTGCCAGTAGGAAGGATTCGAACACCGGGGAGCTGTTTTTT. This codes for CASRKDSNTGELFF.

The genes are TRBV6-5 and TRBJ2-5; D unclear. The length of the CDR3 is 15 residues. Germline V gene sequence: CDR1 MNHEY, CDR2 SVGAGI. Between the trimmed V and J ends, which lost 6 bases and 4 bases, there was a span of 18 bases. The CDR3 sequence is CASSFLPYGSETQYF. DNA for the CDR3: TGTGCCAGCAGCTTTCTCCCCTACGGGTCAGAGACCCAGTACTTC.

This clone has only a few counts. J is TRBJ2-7 and V is TRBV2; 9 positions match TRBD2. CDR1 SNHLY and CDR2 FYNNEI come from the germline V gene. This CDR3 comprises 14 residues. The V segment lost 4 bases and the J segment 6 bases; nucleotides outside the gene matches: 7. The CDR3, as DNA: TGTGCCAGCAGTGTAGGGACTAGCCGTACCGAGCAGTACTTC. It translates to CASSVGTSRTEQYF.